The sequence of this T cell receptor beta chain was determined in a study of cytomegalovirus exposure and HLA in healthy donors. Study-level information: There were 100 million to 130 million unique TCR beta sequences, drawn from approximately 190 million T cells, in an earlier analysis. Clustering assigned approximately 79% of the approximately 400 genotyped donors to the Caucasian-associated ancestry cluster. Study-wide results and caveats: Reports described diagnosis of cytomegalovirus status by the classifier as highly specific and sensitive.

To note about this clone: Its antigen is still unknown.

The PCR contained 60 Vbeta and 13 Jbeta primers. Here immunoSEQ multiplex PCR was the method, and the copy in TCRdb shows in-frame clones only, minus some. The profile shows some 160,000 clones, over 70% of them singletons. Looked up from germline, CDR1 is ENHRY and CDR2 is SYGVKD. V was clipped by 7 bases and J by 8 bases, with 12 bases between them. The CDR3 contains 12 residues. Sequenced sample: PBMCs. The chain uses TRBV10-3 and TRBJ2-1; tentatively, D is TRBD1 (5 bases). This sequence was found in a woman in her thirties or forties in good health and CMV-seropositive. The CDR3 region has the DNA TGTGCCATCAAGAGCACAGGCGATGAGCAGTTCTTC. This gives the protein CAIKSTGDEQFF.